The 18 T cell receptor beta chains below come from one sample, sequenced in a study of CD8+ T cells in alopecia areata. After isolation, RNA underwent reverse transcription to generate cDNA as the sequencing template. TCRdb's copy holds only in-frame clones and misses some; the assay was immunoSEQ multiplex PCR. The table shows more than 95,000 clones, with around 48% occurring only once. The sequenced material came from NKG2D-low CD8+ T cells sorted from blood. These receptors were obtained from a human donor with alopecia areata.

J is TRBJ2-1 and V is TRBV29-1; possibly TRBD1 or TRBD2 for D (5 bases each). The CDR3 contains 14 residues. V lost 8 bases and J lost 8, with 22 bases in between. The germline V gene has CDR1 SQVTM and CDR2 ANQGSEA. DNA of the CDR3: TGCAGCCTCCTTGGGGGTCTGATCGGGGATGAGCAGTTCTTC. Protein product: CSLLGGLIGDEQFF.

The rearrangement uses TRBV7-8 and TRBJ2-1, with D possibly called TRBD1 or TRBD2 (5 bases each). Trimming left V 2 bases short and J 4 bases short, with 12 bases between. The germline CDR1 and CDR2 sequences are SGHVS and FQNEAQ. The CDR3 spans 15 residues. CDR3 sequence: CASSLLDTGYNEQFF. The DNA for the CDR3 is TGTGCCAGCAGCTTATTGGACACGGGATACAATGAGCAGTTCTTC.

The chain joins TRBV29-1 to TRBJ2-1; 14 nucleotides match TRBD2. The CDR3 has 13 amino acids. From germline, CDR1 is SQVTM and CDR2 ANQGSEA. V was pared by 7 bases and J by 8 bases, with 4 bases of the junction left unmatched. The CDR3 DNA reads as TGCAGCGGAGGACTAGCGGGAGGCGATGAGCAGTTCTTC. It codes for CSGGLAGGDEQFF.

This clone was seen more than once but under ten times. J is TRBJ2-7 and V is TRBV29-1, with D perhaps TRBD1 (6 bases). V shed 5 bases and J shed 0 bases, with 11 bases lying between them. Germline V gene lookup returns CDR1 SQVTM and CDR2 ANQGSEA. This CDR3 has 13 residues. In DNA form, the CDR3 reads TGCAGCGTTATCCGGGACACCTCCTACGAGCAGTACTTC. Translating it yields CSVIRDTSYEQYF.

CDR3 sequence reads: CSARNNEQFF. CDR3 sequence (DNA): TGCAGTGCAAGAAACAATGAGCAGTTCTTC. The rearrangement links TRBV20-1 to TRBJ2-1; no clear D gene. Trimming left V 6 bases short and J 5 bases short, with 5 bases between. This CDR3 spans 10 amino acids. Germline V CDR1 and CDR2: DFQATT, SNEGSKA (reference sequence).

V and J are TRBV29-1 and TRBJ1-5; TRBD1 might be the D (6 bases). Germline V CDR1 and CDR2: SQVTM, ANQGSEA. V lost 4 bases and J 6 bases, leaving 16 bases between the germline ends. This CDR3 contains 14 residues. This CDR3 is CSVVTGEGSQPQHF. Written as DNA, the CDR3 is TGCAGCGTTGTGACAGGCGAAGGTAGTCAGCCCCAGCATTTT.

This chain uses TRBV7-9 with TRBJ1-5, with D tentatively TRBD1 (5 bases). The CDR3 runs to 14 residues. Germline lookup yields CDR1 SEHNR and CDR2 FQNEAQ (reference sequence). V dropped 6 bases and J dropped 5 bases, with 14 bases sitting between them. CDR3 sequence (DNA): TGTGCCAGCAGGAAGAGTGGGGCGGATCAGCCCCAGCATTTT. Translation gives CASRKSGADQPQHF.

Only a few counts were recorded for this clone. The chain has TRBV29-1 and TRBJ1-2; no firm D call. The CDR3 is 14 amino acids. CDR1 and CDR2 from the germline V gene are SQVTM and ANQGSEA. Trimming removed 1 base from V and 7 bases from J, with 16 bases in between. The CDR3 here is CSVEGLFEMGGYTF. CDR3 in DNA: TGCAGCGTTGAAGGGCTTTTCGAGATGGGTGGCTACACCTTC. Drawing the rest from reference TRBV29-1 and TRBJ1-2, the complete variable domain is SAVISQKPSRDICQRGTSLTIQCQVDSQVTMMFWYRQQPGQSLTLIATANQGSEATYESGFVIDKFPISRPNLTFSTLTVSNMSPEDSSIYLCSVEGLFEMGGYTFGSGTRLTVV.

Comment on this clone: Sequence at one end of the junction differs from germline and may be a read error. V and J are TRBV27 and TRBJ1-1; no clear D. Germline V gene sequence: CDR1 MNHEY, CDR2 SMNVEV (reference sequence). The CDR3 loop spans 14 amino acids. The CDR3 loop reads CAGSNLGPSTEAFF. For the CDR3, the DNA is TGTGCCGGCAGCAATCTGGGCCCGTCCACTGAAGCTTTCTTT.

In the case of this clone: This specimen includes other DNA sequences encoding the same CDR3. The chain joins TRBV29-1 to TRBJ2-7, with a tentative D call TRBD2 (5 bases). Germline V gene sequence: CDR1 SQVTM, CDR2 ANQGSEA. The CDR3 is made up of 14 amino acids. Trimming pared 3 bases from V and 0 bases from J, leaving 12 bases between. In nucleotides, the CDR3 is TGCAGCGTTGAGGGGTTAGGGAGCTCCTACGAGCAGTACTTC. This codes for CSVEGLGSSYEQYF.

The chain recombines TRBV4-1 with TRBJ2-1, with 9 bases identical to TRBD2. The CDR3 consists of 16 residues. J was trimmed by 3 bases and V by 0 bases; bases with no gene match: 3. The V gene's germline CDR1 is MGHRA and CDR2 YSYEKL. The DNA for the CDR3 is TGCGCCAGCAGCCAAGAGAATAGCGGGAGCTACAATGAGCAGTTCTTC. This translates into CASSQENSGSYNEQFF.

This chain uses TRBV29-1 with TRBJ2-3, with TRBD2 as a possible D gene (5 bases). Germline V CDR1 and CDR2: SQVTM, ANQGSEA. The CDR3 is 13 residues long. Trimming left V 6 bases short and J 0 bases short, with 10 bases between. CDR3 bases: TGCAGCGTGAGGGCCTCTAGCACAGATACGCAGTATTTT. Amino acid sequence: CSVRASSTDTQYF.

This clone was recorded a few times. V and J are TRBV29-1 and TRBJ1-1, with D possibly being TRBD1 (5 bases). The CDR3 is 13 residues long. V lost 4 bases and J lost 2, with 11 bases in between. CDR1 SQVTM and CDR2 ANQGSEA come from the germline V gene. The DNA for the CDR3 is TGCAGCGTTGGAGGGGCAACCAACACTGAAGCTTTCTTT. Protein sequence: CSVGGATNTEAFF. Supplemented by reference TRBV29-1 and TRBJ1-1, the full variable domain reads SAVISQKPSRDICQRGTSLTIQCQVDSQVTMMFWYRQQPGQSLTLIATANQGSEATYESGFVIDKFPISRPNLTFSTLTVSNMSPEDSSIYLCSVGGATNTEAFFGQGTRLTVV.

This rearrangement joins TRBV29-1 to TRBJ2-1; 8 positions agree with TRBD2. Germline V gives CDR1 SQVTM, CDR2 ANQGSEA. J gave up 6 bases and V 1 base, and 5 bases lay outside the gene matches. The CDR3 length is 14 residues. The CDR3 loop reads CSVEGSGAINEQFF. The CDR3 DNA reads TGCAGCGTTGAAGGTAGCGGGGCAATCAATGAGCAGTTCTTC.

This clone was observed a few times. Other nucleotide sequences from this sample produce the same CDR3. The genes are TRBV28 and TRBJ2-1; D not certain. CDR1 MDHEN and CDR2 SYDVKM come from the germline V gene. CDR3 length equals 11 residues. V gave up 6 bases and J gave up 10 bases, with 10 bases separating them. The CDR3 DNA reads as TGTGCCAGCAGCCCGGCGGACGAGCAGTTCTTC. The encoded protein is CASSPADEQFF.

The V call is TRBV30, the J call TRBJ2-5, with TRBD2 identical over 7 bases. Unmatched junction bases numbered 14, after V lost 3 bases and J lost 4 bases. From germline, CDR1 is GTSNPN and CDR2 SVGIG (reference sequence). The CDR3 consists of 16 residues. This chain's CDR3 is CAWSLGRGGMGETQYF. Written as DNA, the CDR3 is TGTGCCTGGAGCCTAGGACGGGGAGGGATGGGAGAGACCCAGTACTTC.

This chain connects TRBV5-6 to TRBJ2-5, with 9 bases that match TRBD2. V dropped 4 bases and J dropped 2; count of bases not matched to a gene: 15. In germline, CDR1 is SGHDT, CDR2 YYEEEE. The CDR3 is made up of 18 amino acids. The CDR3 nucleotides are TGTGCCAGCAGCCGATACTCCCCGGCGGGGGGGCGGCAAGAGACCCAGTACTTC. Translating gives CASSRYSPAGGRQETQYF.

The gene calls are TRBV2 and TRBJ2-5, with TRBD2 identical over 12 bases. With V trimmed by 5 bases and J by 7 bases, 2 bases remained unmatched. Per germline, CDR1 SNHLY and CDR2 FYNNEI. CDR3 length: 13 amino acids. Here the CDR3 reads CASSMGLAGTQYF. In nucleotides, the CDR3 is TGTGCCAGCAGTATGGGACTAGCGGGGACCCAGTACTTC.